The next 31 T cell receptor beta chains were all read from a single sample in a study of Graves' ophthalmopathy and Graves' hyperthyroidism. RNA transcripts yielded amplified TCR beta CDR3 regions. An initial RT-PCR round employing HTBI primers preceded a second-round multiplex PCR. TCRdb used MiXCR to reprocess the multiplex PCR reads, holding one entry per CDR3 protein. The table has about 700,000 distinct CDR3 sequences, roughly two fifths seen once. The sample was peripheral blood. These TCRs come from an adult man with Graves' ophthalmopathy.

V gene TRBV11-2 combines with J gene TRBJ1-2, with 11 bases matching TRBD1. Trimming at V came to 5 bases and at J to 8 bases, leaving 7 bases not matched to a gene. Germline V gene lookup returns CDR1 SGHAT and CDR2 FQNNGV. There are 14 residues in the CDR3. CDR3 sequence reads: CASSGGQGARGYTF. The CDR3 nucleotides are TGTGCCAGCAGCGGAGGACAGGGGGCACGGGGCTACACCTTC.

V usage is TRBV12-3 or TRBV12-4 and J usage is TRBJ1-2, with D possibly being TRBD1 (6 bases). With 7 bases removed from V and 4 bases from J, the gap between germline ends came to 13 bases. CDR3 size: 13 residues. This CDR3 is CASKEDRPYGYTF. CDR3 DNA sequence: TGTGCCAGCAAAGAAGACAGGCCCTATGGCTACACCTTC.

This clonotype was found a few times. The gene calls are TRBV7-9 and TRBJ1-2; D may be TRBD1 (6 bases). Germline V gene sequence: CDR1 SEHNR, CDR2 FQNEAQ (reference sequence). This CDR3 has 16 amino acids. The V end lost 1 base, the J end lost 4 bases, and 16 bases lay between the germline ends. This CDR3 is CASSLGGHQVSYGYTF. CDR3 nucleotides: TGTGCCAGCAGCTTAGGGGGACACCAAGTCAGCTATGGCTACACCTTC.

Regarding this clonotype: The junction does not match germline at one end; this may be a read error. The V and J genes are TRBV11-2 and TRBJ2-7; possibly TRBD2 for D (6 bases). Per germline, CDR1 SGHAT and CDR2 FQNNGV. The CDR3 length is 13 residues. This chain's CDR3 is CASSYSQDYKQYF. The CDR3 DNA follows: TGTGCCAGCAGTTATTCCCAGGACTACAAGCAGTACTTC.

This clonotype was detected ten times or more. CDR3 DNA sequence: TGCAGCGTGGAAACAGCGTACGAGCAGTACTTC. Translated: CSVETAYEQYF. V and J are TRBV29-1 and TRBJ2-7, with D unclear. The CDR3 runs to 11 residues. The V end was cut by 6 bases, the J end by 4 bases, with 10 bases between. Germline V lookup: CDR1 SQVTM, CDR2 ANQGSEA.

The chain employs TRBV24-1 and TRBJ2-2; TRBD1 is a possible D gene (5 bases). V dropped 3 bases and J dropped 4 bases, with 11 bases sitting between them. This CDR3 has 15 residues. CDR1 KGHDR and CDR2 SFDVKD come from the germline V gene. The chain's CDR3 is CATSDVRQSTGELFF. The CDR3 DNA reads TGTGCCACCAGTGATGTCCGACAGAGCACCGGGGAGCTGTTTTTT.

This clonotype occurred a few times. V is TRBV9 and J is TRBJ2-5, with 9 bases aligning to TRBD1. CDR3 length: 16 amino acids. From germline, CDR1 is SGDLS and CDR2 YYNGEE. Trimming cost V 6 bases and J 2 bases; bases outside gene matches: 11. For the CDR3, the DNA is TGTGCCAGCACCAACGTCGTGGGACAGGGTCAAGAGACCCAGTACTTC. Translated, it gives CASTNVVGQGQETQYF.

The chain is built from TRBV20-1 and TRBJ1-5; D is unresolved. This CDR3 is 14 amino acids long. CDR1 DFQATT and CDR2 SNEGSKA come from the germline V gene (reference sequence). V gave up 2 bases and J gave up 6 bases, with 14 bases separating them. The CDR3 is CSARWGEVGQPQHF. The CDR3 nucleotides are TGCAGTGCTAGATGGGGTGAGGTCGGTCAGCCCCAGCATTTT.

This clonotype occurred many times. This chain joins TRBV12-3 or TRBV12-4 and TRBJ1-2; D is perhaps TRBD1 (5 bases). V was shortened by 2 bases and J by 6 bases, with 10 bases between the two germline ends. The CDR3 extends over 13 amino acids. DNA for the CDR3: TGTGCCAGCAGTTTATCCAGGGCCGATGGCTACACCTTC. Its translation: CASSLSRADGYTF.

In this sample, this clonotype turned up a few times. This chain joins TRBV20-1 and TRBJ2-5, with a possible D match to TRBD2 (6 bases). The CDR3 is 11 residues long. V was pared by 7 bases and J by 5 bases, with 11 bases between. In germline, CDR1 is DFQATT, CDR2 SNEGSKA (reference sequence). DNA of the CDR3: TGCAGTGTCGGGGGTTGGGAGACCCAGTACTTC. Its protein is CSVGGWETQYF.

This clonotype showed up just a few times. V is TRBV7-9 and J is TRBJ1-1; tentatively, D is TRBD1 (5 bases). This CDR3 comprises 14 residues. Trimming shortened V by 5 bases and J by 5 bases, and 15 bases separated the two germline ends. Germline CDR1 and CDR2: SEHNR and FQNEAQ (reference sequence). The CDR3 nucleotides are TGTGCCAGCAGCCTCGTCTTGGAGGGGACTGAAGCTTTCTTT. It yields the protein CASSLVLEGTEAFF.

On this clonotype itself: A much larger clone lies one base from this, so it may be a read error. The J gene is TRBJ2-6, the V gene TRBV7-9; D is undetermined. Germline assignment: CDR1 SEHNR and CDR2 FQNEAQ (reference sequence). The CDR3 runs to 16 residues. Trimming left V 2 bases short and J 2 bases short, with 10 bases between. The chain's CDR3 is CASSLQFFPGANVLTF. Here the CDR3 DNA reads TGTGCCAGCAGCTTACAGTTTTTCCCTGGGGCCAACGTCCTGACTTTC.

The chain employs TRBV7-9 and TRBJ1-6; tentative D call: TRBD1 (5 bases). The V gene's germline CDR1 is SEHNR and CDR2 FQNEAQ (reference sequence). The CDR3 contains 14 residues. The V end was cut by 5 bases, the J end by 8 bases, with 13 bases between. The CDR3 here is CASSRGREDSPLHF. DNA for the CDR3: TGTGCCAGCAGCAGGGGACGGGAGGATTCACCCCTCCACTTT.

DNA for the CDR3: TGTGCCAGCAGTGACCGGGGCAGCTACACCTTC. Translation gives CASSDRGSYTF. The J gene is TRBJ1-2, the V gene TRBV2; tentatively, D is TRBD1 (5 bases). V was cut by 3 bases and J by 9 bases, with 8 bases left in between. This CDR3 spans 11 amino acids. CDR1 and CDR2 from the germline V gene are SNHLY and FYNNEI.

This clonotype was counted ten times or more. This rearrangement joins TRBV24-1 to TRBJ1-1, with TRBD1 matching over 7 bases. The CDR3 length is 13 residues. The germline gives CDR1 KGHDR, CDR2 SFDVKD. V lost 6 bases and J lost 5; bases outside the gene matches: 5. CDR3 protein: CATSRQGGTEAFF. The CDR3 DNA sequence: TGTGCCACCAGTCGCCAGGGGGGGACTGAAGCTTTCTTT.

This chain links TRBV19 with TRBJ1-5; D remains unclear. Between the trimmed V and J ends, which lost 5 bases and 0 bases, there was a span of 11 bases. The CDR3 is 15 residues long. In germline, CDR1 is LNHDA, CDR2 SQIVND (reference sequence). In nucleotides, the CDR3 is TGTGCCAGTAGTCGGAATGTTAATAGCAATCAGCCCCAGCATTTT. Amino acid sequence: CASSRNVNSNQPQHF. Full variable domain (missing parts from reference TRBV19 and TRBJ1-5): DGGITQSPKYLFRKEGQNVTLSCEQNLNHDAMYWYRQDPGQGLRLIYYSQIVNDFQKGDIAEGYSVSREKKESFPLTVTSAQKNPTAFYLCASSRNVNSNQPQHFGDGTRLSIL.

V and J are TRBV12-3 or TRBV12-4 and TRBJ1-2; no definite D call. This CDR3 is built from 13 residues. V was pared by 7 bases and J by 4 bases, with 13 bases between. The CDR3 sequence: CASKRDGTYGYTF. Written as DNA, the CDR3 is TGTGCCAGCAAAAGAGACGGAACCTATGGCTACACCTTC.

This clonotype appeared a few times. The chain couples TRBV7-9 to TRBJ2-2, with D tentatively TRBD1 (6 bases). The V gene lost 1 base and the J gene lost 3 bases, with 9 bases spanning the gap. This CDR3 contains 15 residues. Germline CDR1 is SEHNR and CDR2 is FQNEAQ (reference sequence). CDR3 in amino acids: CASSLGDTYTGELFF. The CDR3 region has the DNA TGTGCCAGCAGCTTAGGGGACACCTACACCGGGGAGCTGTTTTTT.

V is TRBV25-1 and J is TRBJ1-1, with D possibly being TRBD1 (6 bases). Trimming left V 10 bases short and J 1 base short, with 13 bases between. Germline-derived CDR1 and CDR2 are MGHDK and SYGVNS. The CDR3 totals 13 residues. For the CDR3, the DNA is TGTGCCATGGGGGGCCCTGGGAACACTGAAGCTTTCTTT. Its protein is CAMGGPGNTEAFF.

This clonotype was detected a few times. The gene calls are TRBV12-3 or TRBV12-4 and TRBJ1-1; unclear D gene. The CDR3 is made up of 14 amino acids. Trimming cost V 3 bases and J 0 bases, with 8 bases left between them. CDR3 DNA: TGTGCCAGCAGTTTCGGGTATTTGAACACTGAAGCTTTCTTT. Translation: CASSFGYLNTEAFF.

This clonotype was detected a few times. CDR3 coding DNA: TGTGCCAGCAGCTTAGTGGCGTTGACTAGCGGGAGATCCTACGAGCAGTACTTC. Translated: CASSLVALTSGRSYEQYF. V is TRBV7-3 and J is TRBJ2-7; 12 bases agree with TRBD2. Germline values: CDR1 SGHTA, CDR2 FQGTGA. The CDR3 extends over 18 amino acids. With V trimmed by 2 bases and J by 1 base, 9 bases remained unmatched.

The chain employs TRBV5-1 and TRBJ2-1; TRBD2 agrees at 11 bases. The end of the DNA is better explained by TRBJ2-7, so the J call may be wrong. CDR1 is SGHRS, CDR2 YFSETQ, per germline. This CDR3 has 16 amino acids. The CDR3 loop reads CASSRLAGGPGNEQYF. In nucleotides, the CDR3 is TGCGCCAGCAGCCGTTTAGCGGGAGGGCCGGGGAATGAGCAGTACTTC.

The rearrangement uses TRBV25-1 and TRBJ1-1; a weak D match, TRBD1 (6 bases). This CDR3 has 16 residues. CDR1 MGHDK and CDR2 SYGVNS come from the germline V gene. V was cut by 6 bases and J by 3 bases, with 20 bases left in between. The CDR3 is CASSTQGGLADTEAFF. Here the CDR3 DNA reads TGTGCCAGCAGCACACAGGGTGGTCTTGCGGACACTGAAGCTTTCTTT.

This chain connects TRBV12-3 or TRBV12-4 to TRBJ1-6, with D unclear. Trimming stripped 6 bases from V and 6 bases from J, with 15 bases between. This CDR3 region has 15 residues. DNA for the CDR3: TGTGCCAGCAGAAGAGATATAGGGTTTAATTCACCCCTCCACTTT. This sequence encodes CASRRDIGFNSPLHF.

This clonotype was found many times. The V call is TRBV24-1, the J call TRBJ2-7; D possibly corresponds to TRBD1 (5 bases). The CDR3 has 10 amino acids. Trimming removed 12 bases at V and 9 bases at J, with 14 bases between. CDR1 KGHDR and CDR2 SFDVKD come from the germline V gene. The CDR3 coding sequence is TGTGCCGGCCCTAGGGGTTGGCAGTACTTC. Protein product: CAGPRGWQYF.

The chain is built from TRBV25-1 and TRBJ1-6; 7 bases are shared with TRBD1. The CDR3 is 14 residues long. Germline-derived CDR1 and CDR2 are MGHDK and SYGVNS. V dropped 4 bases and J dropped 8; count of bases not matched to a gene: 5. The CDR3 DNA sequence: TGTGCCAGCAGTGCTCCTGGACAGGATTCACCCCTCCACTTT. Protein product: CASSAPGQDSPLHF.

V usage is TRBV2 and J usage is TRBJ2-5; 10 bases line up with TRBD2. The CDR3 has 13 amino acids. Germline V CDR1 and CDR2: SNHLY, FYNNEI. Unmatched junction bases numbered 7, after V lost 8 bases and J lost 7 bases. The CDR3: CASSTRTSGTQYF. The CDR3 region has the DNA TGTGCCAGCTCAACCCGGACTAGCGGGACCCAGTACTTC.

Ten or more counts support this clonotype. The rearrangement joins TRBV9 to TRBJ2-5, with D perhaps TRBD2 (6 bases). V gave up 2 bases and J gave up 3 bases, with 11 bases separating them. The V gene's germline CDR1 is SGDLS and CDR2 YYNGEE. This CDR3 comprises 14 residues. CDR3 sequence: CASSVSGSEETQYF. The DNA of the CDR3 is TGTGCCAGCAGCGTCTCCGGGAGTGAAGAGACCCAGTACTTC.

The chain has TRBV25-1 and TRBJ2-2; D ambiguous. The CDR3 has 12 residues. Germline CDR1 reads MGHDK; CDR2 reads SYGVNS. V lost 6 bases and J 7 bases, leaving 9 bases between the germline ends. The DNA for the CDR3 is TGTGCCAGCAGCCAATCACACGGGGAGCTGTTTTTT. This encodes CASSQSHGELFF.

This clonotype was seen ten or more times. CDR3 DNA: TGCAGTGCTAGTATTAAGGGGAACTATGGCTACACCTTC. Encoded protein: CSASIKGNYGYTF. The V call is TRBV20-1, the J call TRBJ1-2, with a weak D call TRBD1 (5 bases). The length of the CDR3 is 13 residues. CDR1 DFQATT and CDR2 SNEGSKA come from the germline V gene (reference sequence). Trimming removed 3 bases at V and 2 bases at J, with 10 bases between.

Details on this clonotype: A much larger clone differs from this one at a single base, so this may be a read error. The rearrangement uses TRBV24-1 and TRBJ2-7; D possibly corresponds to TRBD1 (6 bases). The CDR3 has 18 amino acids. V gave up 1 base and J gave up 7 bases, with 25 bases separating them. Germline CDR1 KGHDR, CDR2 SFDVKD. The CDR3 DNA sequence: TGTGCCACCAGTGATTTAACAGGTAGGGGGACGGCTCGTTTAGAGCAGTACTTC. Residues: CATSDLTGRGTARLEQYF.